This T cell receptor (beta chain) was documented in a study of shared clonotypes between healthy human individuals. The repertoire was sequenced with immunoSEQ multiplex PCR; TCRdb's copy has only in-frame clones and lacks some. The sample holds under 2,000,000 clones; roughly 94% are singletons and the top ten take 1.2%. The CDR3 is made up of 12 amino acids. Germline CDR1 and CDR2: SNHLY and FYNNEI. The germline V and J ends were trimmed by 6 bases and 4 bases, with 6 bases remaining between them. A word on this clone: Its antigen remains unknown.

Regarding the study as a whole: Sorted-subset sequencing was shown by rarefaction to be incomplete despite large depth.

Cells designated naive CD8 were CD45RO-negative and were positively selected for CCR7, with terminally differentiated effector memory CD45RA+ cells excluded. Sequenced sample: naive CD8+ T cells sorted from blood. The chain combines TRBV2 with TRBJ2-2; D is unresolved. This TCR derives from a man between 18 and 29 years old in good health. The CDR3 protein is CASSQPTGELFF. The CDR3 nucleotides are TGTGCCAGCAGCCAACCCACCGGGGAGCTGTTTTTT.